A single sample gave rise to the 14 T cell receptor beta chains below, sequenced in a study of Graves' ophthalmopathy and Graves' hyperthyroidism. The study amplified TCR beta CDR3 regions using RNA transcripts. Amplification began with first-round RT-PCR using HTBI primers, then second-round multiplex PCR was performed. TCRdb passed the multiplex PCR reads through MiXCR, listing each CDR3 protein once. The sample contains about 480,000 distinct CDR3 sequences, about 15% of which appear only once. Sequencing was performed on blood. These receptors were collected from a woman aged 25 to 39 with Graves' ophthalmopathy.

This clonotype has at least ten counts. The chain joins TRBV29-1 to TRBJ1-2, with D hard to call. V was clipped by 7 bases and J by 5 bases, with 11 bases between them. The CDR3 is 11 residues long. Germline V gene lookup returns CDR1 SQVTM and CDR2 ANQGSEA. CDR3: CSASHSYGYTF. In DNA form, the CDR3 reads TGCAGCGCCTCGCACTCTTATGGCTACACCTTC.

This clonotype was detected ten times or more. The rearrangement uses TRBV7-6 and TRBJ1-1; 8 nucleotides align to TRBD1. The CDR3 extends over 17 amino acids. J lost 5 bases, V lost 1 base, and 12 bases had no gene match. Germline CDR1 SGHVS, CDR2 FNYEAQ. The CDR3 loop reads CASSLGQGITRGTEAFF. CDR3 nucleotides: TGTGCCAGCAGCTTAGGACAGGGGATCACCAGGGGGACTGAAGCTTTCTTT. Based on the CDR3 plus reference TRBV7-6 and TRBJ1-1, the full variable domain is GAGVSQSPRYKVTKRGQDVALRCDPISGHVSLYWYRQALGQGPEFLTYFNYEAQQDKSGLPNDRFSAERPEGSISTLTIQRTEQRDSAMYRCASSLGQGITRGTEAFFGQGTRLTVV.

This clonotype was seen ten or more times. The chain couples TRBV5-1 to TRBJ2-7; TRBD1 agrees at 9 bases. This CDR3 has 15 residues. V gave up 3 bases and J gave up 7 bases; unmatched junction bases: 11. The germline gives CDR1 SGHRS, CDR2 YFSETQ. The CDR3 reads CASSSRTGALGEQYF. The CDR3 bases are TGCGCCAGCAGCTCCCGGACAGGGGCTCTCGGGGAGCAGTACTTC.

This clonotype was seen a few times. Lacking the conserved final phenylalanine or tryptophan, this CDR3 likely reflects a read error. The J gene is TRBJ2-7, the V gene TRBV20-1, with 10 positions matching TRBD1. Trimming took 4 bases from V and 1 from J; bases not matched to a gene: 7. Germline loops: CDR1 DFQATT, CDR2 SNEGSKA (reference sequence). CDR3 length: 15 residues. In DNA, the CDR3 is TGCAGTGCTACCCCCGGGACAGGGGTGTCCTACGAGCAGTACTCC. The encoded protein is CSATPGTGVSYEQYS.

The chain couples TRBV5-4 to TRBJ2-7, with D tentatively TRBD2 (5 bases). Trimming took 3 bases from V and 5 from J, leaving 15 bases between them. Per the germline V gene, CDR1 is SGHNT and CDR2 is YYREEE (reference sequence). There are 14 residues in the CDR3. The CDR3 loop is CASSSTGYINEQYF. In DNA form, the CDR3 reads TGTGCCAGCAGCTCAACGGGATATATCAACGAGCAGTACTTC.

Ten or more counts support this clonotype. The CDR3 loop reads CASSQEAGPMGGETQYF. CDR3 bases: TGTGCCAGCAGCCAAGAGGCGGGACCGATGGGGGGAGAGACCCAGTACTTC. The V call is TRBV4-2, the J call TRBJ2-5; D perhaps matches TRBD2 (6 bases). The CDR3 totals 17 residues. Germline V gene sequence: CDR1 LGHNA, CDR2 YNFKEQ. Trimming shortened V by 0 bases and J by 4 bases, and 18 bases separated the two germline ends.

This clonotype has ten or more counts. The gene calls are TRBV4-1 and TRBJ2-5, with D possibly matching TRBD2 (6 bases). The CDR3 is 15 amino acids. The ends were cut back, 2 bases at V and 2 bases at J, with 12 bases in the middle. Looked up from germline, CDR1 is MGHRA and CDR2 is YSYEKL. Written as DNA, the CDR3 is TGCGCCAGCAGCCAACAGGGTCTAGCGCAAGAGACCCAGTACTTC. Translation: CASSQQGLAQETQYF.

In this sample, this clonotype turned up many times. This rearrangement joins TRBV9 to TRBJ1-3; D possibly corresponds to TRBD1 (6 bases). In germline, CDR1 is SGDLS, CDR2 YYNGEE. The V and J ends lost 0 bases and 4 bases respectively, with 11 bases between them. The CDR3 sequence is 15 residues long. This CDR3 reads CASSVVGGEGNTIYF. DNA for the CDR3: TGTGCCAGCAGCGTAGTCGGGGGCGAAGGAAACACCATATATTTT.

This clonotype occurred many times. This rearrangement joins TRBV3-1 to TRBJ1-1, with D unclear. Between the trimmed V and J ends, which lost 0 bases and 7 bases, there was a span of 12 bases. CDR1 and CDR2 from the germline V gene are LGHDT and YNNKEL (reference sequence). CDR3 length equals 14 residues. The CDR3 loop reads CASSQELSSLEAFF. DNA of the CDR3: TGTGCCAGCAGCCAAGAACTGTCCAGCCTTGAAGCTTTCTTT.

The chain joins TRBV6-1 to TRBJ2-7; either TRBD1 or TRBD2 may supply D (5 bases each). The V end lost 0 bases, the J end lost 4 bases, and 16 bases lay between the germline ends. The germline V gene has CDR1 MNHNS and CDR2 SASEGT. This CDR3 comprises 16 residues. The CDR3 loop is CASSEADWGTIYEQYF. CDR3 coding DNA: TGTGCCAGCAGTGAAGCGGATTGGGGGACCATATACGAGCAGTACTTC.

This clonotype was picked up many times. The V gene is TRBV20-1, the J gene TRBJ2-5, with TRBD1 matching 8 bases. Germline V gives CDR1 DFQATT, CDR2 SNEGSKA (reference sequence). The trim removed 2 bases at V and 4 bases at J, leaving 15 bases unmatched. The CDR3 loop spans 17 amino acids. CDR3 in amino acids: CSARSAAGQGSRETQYF. The DNA of the CDR3 is TGCAGTGCTAGATCCGCGGCAGGACAGGGATCTAGAGAGACCCAGTACTTC.

The chain links TRBV7-6 to TRBJ1-1; D ambiguous. This CDR3 spans 15 amino acids. With 1 base removed from V and 5 bases from J, the gap between germline ends came to 14 bases. Germline assignment: CDR1 SGHVS and CDR2 FNYEAQ. CDR3 in DNA: TGTGCCAGCAGCTTAGACAGAACTAAGGAGACTGAAGCTTTCTTT. Its translation is CASSLDRTKETEAFF.

This clonotype was detected ten times or more. The rearrangement joins TRBV6-1 to TRBJ2-5, with 7 bases matching TRBD1. The V segment lost 0 bases and the J segment 5 bases; nucleotides outside the gene matches: 3. The germline CDR1 and CDR2 sequences are MNHNS and SASEGT. The CDR3 sequence is 14 residues long. The CDR3 loop is CASSEATGWETQYF. The CDR3 DNA reads as TGTGCCAGCAGTGAAGCGACAGGGTGGGAGACCCAGTACTTC.

This clonotype has a handful of counts. A much larger clone lies a single base off, so this may be a read error. As DNA, the CDR3 is TGTGCCGGCAGTTCGACCGGGACCTCCCAGTACTTC. It codes for CAGSSTGTSQYF. The rearrangement joins TRBV12-3 or TRBV12-4 to TRBJ2-5; D is possibly TRBD1 or TRBD2 (5 bases each). This CDR3 contains 12 residues.